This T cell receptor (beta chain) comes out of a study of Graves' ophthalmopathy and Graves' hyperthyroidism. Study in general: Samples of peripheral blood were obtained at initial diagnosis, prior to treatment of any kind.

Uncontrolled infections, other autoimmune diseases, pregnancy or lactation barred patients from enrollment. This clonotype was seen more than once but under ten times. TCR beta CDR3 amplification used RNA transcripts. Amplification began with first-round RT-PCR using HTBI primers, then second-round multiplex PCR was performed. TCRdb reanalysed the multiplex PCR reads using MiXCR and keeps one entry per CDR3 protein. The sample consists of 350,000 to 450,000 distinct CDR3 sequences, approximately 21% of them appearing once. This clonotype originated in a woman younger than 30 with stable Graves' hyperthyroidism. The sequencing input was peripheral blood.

CDR3 sequence: CASRATTPDGAFF. CDR3 DNA: TGTGCCAGCAGAGCCACGACCCCCGACGGAGCTTTCTTT. The chain joins TRBV2 to TRBJ1-1; D unresolved. The V gene lost 6 bases and the J gene lost 10 bases, with 18 bases spanning the gap. CDR1 SNHLY and CDR2 FYNNEI come from the germline V gene. CDR3 length equals 13 residues.